This T cell receptor (beta chain) was identified in a study of identical twins. This CDR3 region has 16 residues. V was clipped by 3 bases and J by 1 base, with 16 bases between them. CDR1 and CDR2 from the germline V gene are SGHRS and YFSETQ. TCRdb re-called the 5' RACE reads with MiXCR, one entry per CDR3 protein. The sample yields hundreds of thousands of distinct CDR3 sequences, 20% to 25% seen once. This clonotype was observed a few times. Separately, the same data were catalogued under a study of yellow fever vaccine responses in identical twins.

The sequence came from a woman between 18 and 29 years old in good health. The chain employs TRBV5-1 and TRBJ2-5, with D possibly being TRBD1 (6 bases). The sample was CD4+ T cells sorted from blood. The CDR3 DNA is TGCGCCAGCAGCTCGAATCCCCAGGGGATCCAAGAGACCCAGTACTTC. Its translation: CASSSNPQGIQETQYF.